These T cell receptor beta chains were read from a single sample in a study of blood T cell repertoires in COVID-19. The repertoire was sequenced with immunoSEQ multiplex PCR; TCRdb's copy has only in-frame clones and lacks some. Of 300,000 or so clones listed, 75% to 90% are singletons. What was sequenced was peripheral blood. These TCRs come from a woman aged 35 to 49 with acute or convalescent COVID-19. CDR3s leave out the opening cysteine and the closing phenylalanine or tryptophan. The order of the fields is CDR3 protein, D gene, V gene. D genes are given only for firm matches.

CDR3 protein: ASSPRGGRRT; D gene: -; V gene: TRBV7-2
CDR3 protein: ASMTGLYGYT; D gene: TRBD1; V gene: TRBV6-6
CDR3 protein: ASSPNLAGAHQQF; D gene: TRBD2; V gene: TRBV5-1
CDR3 protein: AWSVNKKETQY; D gene: -; V gene: TRBV30
CDR3 protein: ASTYQIRGTGELF; D gene: -; V gene: TRBV9
CDR3 protein: ASTAGGAWGQPQH; D gene: -; V gene: TRBV2
CDR3 protein: ASSWGQSNQPQH; D gene: TRBD1; V gene: TRBV27
CDR3 protein: SVDLAVLGYT; D gene: -; V gene: TRBV29-1
CDR3 protein: ASSLTGQGAPNTEAF; D gene: TRBD1; V gene: TRBV7-3
CDR3 protein: ASSEALGQGGGYT; D gene: TRBD1; V gene: TRBV6-1
CDR3 protein: AITEGEGSNSPLH; D gene: -; V gene: TRBV10-3
CDR3 protein: ASSSTGAYYGYT; D gene: TRBD1; V gene: TRBV9
CDR3 protein: ASSPGTYGYT; D gene: -; V gene: TRBV6-5
CDR3 protein: ASSQAPGQVNQPQH; D gene: TRBD1; V gene: TRBV4-1
CDR3 protein: ASSQGVGGVNTEAF; D gene: -; V gene: TRBV4-1
CDR3 protein: ASSIDRGRTEAF; D gene: TRBD1; V gene: TRBV6-4
CDR3 protein: ASSFDTNYGYT; D gene: -; V gene: TRBV5-5
CDR3 protein: ASSSGQDHSGNTIY; D gene: TRBD1; V gene: TRBV5-1
CDR3 protein: ASSSGGGSPETQY; D gene: TRBD2; V gene: TRBV5-1
CDR3 protein: ASTPPRTEAF; D gene: -; V gene: TRBV6-5
CDR3 protein: ASSEKRVNYGYT; D gene: -; V gene: TRBV2
CDR3 protein: ASSVSVVNTEAF; D gene: -; V gene: TRBV19
CDR3 protein: ASSGYRDRAYGYT; D gene: TRBD1; V gene: TRBV9
CDR3 protein: ASSPRDRVQPQH; D gene: TRBD1; V gene: TRBV18
CDR3 protein: AWSPGESPLH; D gene: -; V gene: TRBV30
CDR3 protein: ASSSMTGGAF; D gene: TRBD1; V gene: TRBV11-2
CDR3 protein: ASSYAGQPQH; D gene: -; V gene: TRBV6-5
CDR3 protein: ASSQQAGQNQPQH; D gene: -; V gene: TRBV4-1
CDR3 protein: ASRGEENSPLH; D gene: -; V gene: TRBV2
CDR3 protein: ASSQDGEWGTDTQY; D gene: -; V gene: TRBV3-1/TRBV3-2
CDR3 protein: ASSQDRYQETQY; D gene: -; V gene: TRBV14
CDR3 protein: ASSSVSGYT; D gene: -; V gene: TRBV28
CDR3 protein: ASSLRASGASRAPKNIQY; D gene: TRBD2; V gene: TRBV7-8
CDR3 protein: ASSGFGSGGIGVQQF; D gene: TRBD2; V gene: TRBV25-1
CDR3 protein: SGADRGGGYT; D gene: TRBD1; V gene: TRBV29-1
CDR3 protein: ASIVQGADTIY; D gene: TRBD1; V gene: TRBV5-6
CDR3 protein: ASSVLQGNTEAF; D gene: -; V gene: TRBV5-1
CDR3 protein: ARSGPFYPRPSANTEAF; D gene: -; V gene: TRBV5-3
CDR3 protein: ASSYGRGNEQF; D gene: -; V gene: TRBV6-5
CDR3 protein: ASSQYVRQPQH; D gene: -; V gene: TRBV4-1
CDR3 protein: ASSIGQGRTEAF; D gene: -; V gene: TRBV19
CDR3 protein: ASSPGVNQGETQY; D gene: -; V gene: TRBV7-3
CDR3 protein: ASSQTGLETQY; D gene: -; V gene: TRBV9
CDR3 protein: ASSFLQSSGNTIY; D gene: -; V gene: TRBV11-2
CDR3 protein: ASSNLANQYNEQF; D gene: -; V gene: TRBV21-1
CDR3 protein: ASSPHGGGNSPLH; D gene: -; V gene: TRBV4-1
CDR3 protein: ASSQSLGADSPLH; D gene: -; V gene: TRBV16
CDR3 protein: AWRRGGPAGELF; D gene: TRBD2; V gene: TRBV30